These T cell receptor beta chains were read from a single sample in a study of vaccination and CD4 T cells after COVID-19. TCRdb processed the PCR reads anew with MiXCR; each CDR3 protein has one entry. Of some 29,000 distinct CDR3 sequences listed, roughly 50% are singletons. The material was CD4+ T cells from blood, obtained about 7 months after SARS-CoV-2 vaccination. Receptor source: a human donor who had recovered from COVID-19. CDR3s include the opening cysteine and the closing phenylalanine or tryptophan. The D gene is left open where the match is weak. Not all rows give a size; the values are once, few, many and, for expanded clones, a class.

CDR3nt: TGTGCCAGCAGTTTATGGGGCGGGGATGAGCAGTTCTTC
CDR3aa: CASSLWGGDEQFF
j_gene: TRBJ2-1
abundance: -
v_gene: TRBV28
d_gene: -

CDR3nt: TGTGCCAGCAGCCCCCCCGGTGCCGTAAACACTGAAGCTTTCTTT
CDR3aa: CASSPPGAVNTEAFF
j_gene: TRBJ1-1
abundance: few
v_gene: TRBV7-9
d_gene: -

CDR3nt: TGTGCCAGCAGGACAGGGGTCACCGGGGAGCTGTTTTTT
CDR3aa: CASRTGVTGELFF
j_gene: TRBJ2-2
abundance: -
v_gene: TRBV6-1
d_gene: TRBD1

CDR3nt: TGTGCCAGCAGCTTAGACTACACAGATACGCAGTATTTT
CDR3aa: CASSLDYTDTQYF
j_gene: TRBJ2-3
abundance: -
v_gene: TRBV7-9
d_gene: -

CDR3nt: TGTGCCAGCAGTTTAAGTGTTCTAGCGTCCTCCTACGAGCAGTACTTC
CDR3aa: CASSLSVLASSYEQYF
j_gene: TRBJ2-7
abundance: once
v_gene: TRBV28
d_gene: -

CDR3nt: TGTGCCAGCAGCTTGTCAGCGGGAGTCCCTCTTTCGTCAACCTACAATGAGCAGTTCTTC
CDR3aa: CASSLSAGVPLSSTYNEQFF
j_gene: TRBJ2-1
abundance: once
v_gene: TRBV7-6
d_gene: TRBD2

CDR3nt: TGTGCCAGCAAGGGGGGGCGGACAGGGTCGACGAGCTCCTATAATTCACCCCTCCACTTT
CDR3aa: CASKGGRTGSTSSYNSPLHF
j_gene: TRBJ1-6
abundance: -
v_gene: TRBV28
d_gene: TRBD1

CDR3nt: TGTGCCAGCAGTCGGGCCGCCGGGGGCTATAGCAATCAGCCCCAGCATTTT
CDR3aa: CASSRAAGGYSNQPQHF
j_gene: TRBJ1-5
abundance: few
v_gene: TRBV6-1
d_gene: -

CDR3nt: TGTGCCAGCAGTTACATAGGCGCAGGGAACACTGAAGCTTTCTTT
CDR3aa: CASSYIGAGNTEAFF
j_gene: TRBJ1-1
abundance: few
v_gene: TRBV6-5
d_gene: -

CDR3nt: TGCAGTGCCAAGACTAGCGGGAGTCTCAATGAGCAGTTCTTC
CDR3aa: CSAKTSGSLNEQFF
j_gene: TRBJ2-1
abundance: -
v_gene: TRBV20-1
d_gene: TRBD2

CDR3nt: TGTGCCAGCAGTGATCTGGCAGGGGGCCGATATGGCTACACCTTC
CDR3aa: CASSDLAGGRYGYTF
j_gene: TRBJ1-2
abundance: -
v_gene: TRBV2
d_gene: TRBD1

CDR3nt: TGCAGTGCTGGCCTGGGACTTGGTAATGAGCAGTTCTTC
CDR3aa: CSAGLGLGNEQFF
j_gene: TRBJ2-1
abundance: -
v_gene: TRBV20-1
d_gene: -

CDR3nt: TGTGCCAGCAGGACTAGCGGGAGATTGGGGGAGCAGTACTTC
CDR3aa: CASRTSGRLGEQYF
j_gene: TRBJ2-7
abundance: few
v_gene: TRBV28
d_gene: TRBD2

CDR3nt: TGTGCCAGCAGCTTATTTGCCGGGGAGCTGTTTTTT
CDR3aa: CASSLFAGELFF
j_gene: TRBJ2-2
abundance: -
v_gene: TRBV7-3
d_gene: -

CDR3nt: TGTGCCAGCAGCCGGAACTGGGACACTGAAGCTTTCTTT
CDR3aa: CASSRNWDTEAFF
j_gene: TRBJ1-1
abundance: few
v_gene: TRBV6-1
d_gene: -

CDR3nt: TGTGCCAGCAGCGATCAGGGTTTGGATACGCAGTATTTT
CDR3aa: CASSDQGLDTQYF
j_gene: TRBJ2-3
abundance: few
v_gene: TRBV7-8
d_gene: -

CDR3nt: TGTGCCAGCAGCACAAAGGGGGGGTGGGATACGCAGTATTTT
CDR3aa: CASSTKGGWDTQYF
j_gene: TRBJ2-3
abundance: once
v_gene: TRBV7-2
d_gene: -

CDR3nt: TGTGCCAGCAGCTCTAGTGGGGACTCACCCCTCCACTTT
CDR3aa: CASSSSGDSPLHF
j_gene: TRBJ1-6
abundance: -
v_gene: TRBV7-9
d_gene: -

CDR3nt: TGTGCCAGCAGTTATCGTGGGTCGGGGAACACTGAAGCTTTCTTT
CDR3aa: CASSYRGSGNTEAFF
j_gene: TRBJ1-1
abundance: few
v_gene: TRBV6-5
d_gene: -

CDR3nt: TGTGCCAGCAGCTTAGGGTCAGCGAGCTCCTACGAGCAGTACTTC
CDR3aa: CASSLGSASSYEQYF
j_gene: TRBJ2-7
abundance: few
v_gene: TRBV7-2
d_gene: -

CDR3nt: TGTGCCAGCAATCAGGGGAGTGGTACGCAGTATTTT
CDR3aa: CASNQGSGTQYF
j_gene: TRBJ2-3
abundance: -
v_gene: TRBV6-1
d_gene: -

CDR3nt: TGCGCCAGCAGCCATGGGCCAGCTACTAACACTGAAGCTTTCTTT
CDR3aa: CASSHGPATNTEAFF
j_gene: TRBJ1-1
abundance: -
v_gene: TRBV4-1
d_gene: -

CDR3nt: TGTGCCAGCAGCTTTCCAGGGGAGACCCAGTACTTC
CDR3aa: CASSFPGETQYF
j_gene: TRBJ2-5
abundance: -
v_gene: TRBV7-3
d_gene: -

CDR3nt: TGCAGCGTTGATCTAGTAACCGGTGAGACCCAGTACTTC
CDR3aa: CSVDLVTGETQYF
j_gene: TRBJ2-5
abundance: -
v_gene: TRBV29-1
d_gene: -

CDR3nt: TGTGCCAGCAGCTGGGAAGGAGAGACCCAGTACTTC
CDR3aa: CASSWEGETQYF
j_gene: TRBJ2-5
abundance: few
v_gene: TRBV7-9
d_gene: -

CDR3nt: TGTGCCAGCAGCTTGCCGACAACCTACGAGCAGTACTTC
CDR3aa: CASSLPTTYEQYF
j_gene: TRBJ2-7
abundance: once
v_gene: TRBV7-9
d_gene: -

CDR3nt: TGTGCCAGTAGTATCCGACTAGAAGGCACCGGGGAGCTGTTTTTT
CDR3aa: CASSIRLEGTGELFF
j_gene: TRBJ2-2
abundance: few
v_gene: TRBV19
d_gene: -

CDR3nt: TGTGCCACCAGCCAGGACAGCCCCAATGAAAAACTGTTTTTT
CDR3aa: CATSQDSPNEKLFF
j_gene: TRBJ1-4
abundance: -
v_gene: TRBV15
d_gene: -

CDR3nt: TGTGCCAGCAGTTACTCGCAGCGGGAGGTCTACGAGCAGTACTTC
CDR3aa: CASSYSQREVYEQYF
j_gene: TRBJ2-7
abundance: few
v_gene: TRBV6-5
d_gene: TRBD2

CDR3nt: TGTGCCAGCAGCGAAGACAGGGCTTCCCTTTATGGCTACACCTTC
CDR3aa: CASSEDRASLYGYTF
j_gene: TRBJ1-2
abundance: -
v_gene: TRBV7-2
d_gene: TRBD1

CDR3nt: TGTGCCAGCAGCTTATCCGGGACTTTAACCTACGAGCAGTACTTC
CDR3aa: CASSLSGTLTYEQYF
j_gene: TRBJ2-7
abundance: -
v_gene: TRBV7-8
d_gene: -

CDR3nt: TGTGCCAGCAGCGGGGGACAGGGAGCATCCTCCTACGAGCAGTACTTC
CDR3aa: CASSGGQGASSYEQYF
j_gene: TRBJ2-7
abundance: -
v_gene: TRBV5-4
d_gene: TRBD1

CDR3nt: TGTGCCAGCAGCGTAACGACAGGCAAGAACACTGAAGCTTTCTTT
CDR3aa: CASSVTTGKNTEAFF
j_gene: TRBJ1-1
abundance: -
v_gene: TRBV9
d_gene: -

CDR3nt: TGTGCCAGTAGTAGACAGGGGCCCGGGGAGCTGTTTTTT
CDR3aa: CASSRQGPGELFF
j_gene: TRBJ2-2
abundance: few
v_gene: TRBV19
d_gene: TRBD1

CDR3nt: TGCAGTGCTAAAGCTTTGGGTTTCCCCGGGGAGCTGTTTTTT
CDR3aa: CSAKALGFPGELFF
j_gene: TRBJ2-2
abundance: -
v_gene: TRBV20-1
d_gene: -

CDR3nt: TGTGCCAGCAGCCGGACTAGCCGCGGCCTCGCCACCGGGGAGCTGTTTTTT
CDR3aa: CASSRTSRGLATGELFF
j_gene: TRBJ2-2
abundance: -
v_gene: TRBV28
d_gene: TRBD2

CDR3nt: TGTGCCACCAGCAAAGGGTTCACAGATACGCAGTATTTT
CDR3aa: CATSKGFTDTQYF
j_gene: TRBJ2-3
abundance: -
v_gene: TRBV15
d_gene: -

CDR3nt: TGTGCCAGCAGTTACTTGGTAGGGGGGGACGAGCAGTTCTTC
CDR3aa: CASSYLVGGDEQFF
j_gene: TRBJ2-1
abundance: few
v_gene: TRBV6-5
d_gene: -

CDR3nt: TGTGCCACCAGCCGAGTTTCATGGACTGCGAACACCGGGGAGCTGTTTTTT
CDR3aa: CATSRVSWTANTGELFF
j_gene: TRBJ2-2
abundance: -
v_gene: TRBV15
d_gene: -

CDR3nt: TGCAGCGTTGTTGGACAGGGGCCATTGAGCTCCTACGAGCAGTACTTC
CDR3aa: CSVVGQGPLSSYEQYF
j_gene: TRBJ2-7
abundance: -
v_gene: TRBV29-1
d_gene: TRBD1

CDR3nt: TGTGCCAGCAGCCCCAGTGAACTAGCGGGACCCTACGAGCAGTACTTC
CDR3aa: CASSPSELAGPYEQYF
j_gene: TRBJ2-7
abundance: -
v_gene: TRBV5-5
d_gene: TRBD2

CDR3nt: TGTGCCAGCAGCTCCGGACAGGGGAACACCGGGGAGCTGTTTTTT
CDR3aa: CASSSGQGNTGELFF
j_gene: TRBJ2-2
abundance: -
v_gene: TRBV7-3
d_gene: TRBD1

CDR3nt: TGTGCCAGTAGTAGGGTCGGGATTAGCTCCTACAATGAGCAGTTCTTC
CDR3aa: CASSRVGISSYNEQFF
j_gene: TRBJ2-1
abundance: once
v_gene: TRBV19
d_gene: -

CDR3nt: TGTGCCATCAGGAGTGGGCGGGTCGACACAGATACGCAGTATTTT
CDR3aa: CAIRSGRVDTDTQYF
j_gene: TRBJ2-3
abundance: -
v_gene: TRBV10-3
d_gene: -

CDR3nt: TGTGCCAGCAGCTCGAACAGGAATCAGCCCCAGCATTTT
CDR3aa: CASSSNRNQPQHF
j_gene: TRBJ1-5
abundance: -
v_gene: TRBV7-2
d_gene: -